This T cell receptor beta chain was profiled in a study of blood T cell repertoires in COVID-19. Study-wide background: PBMCs, B-cell-depleted T cells, or T cells provided the cDNA or gDNA that made up the material.

In the original processing: Amplifying reference gene primers gave estimates of nucleated cell counts. Assay: immunoSEQ multiplex PCR; the TCRdb copy retains only in-frame clones and omits some. V and J calls and clone size come straight from that table; D and trimming were deduced from the DNA. Among more than 150,000 clones listed, 79% were seen once. V lost 4 bases and J 7 bases, leaving 16 bases between the germline ends. The CDR3 sequence is 14 residues long. Germline CDR1 SGHTA, CDR2 FQGNSA. What was sequenced was peripheral blood. The chain has TRBV7-2 and TRBJ2-5; D is ambiguous. This TCR was sampled from a man between 60 and 70 years old with active or convalescent COVID-19. As DNA, the CDR3 is TGTGCCAGCAGCTCTGGGCCCAACGCAGGGACCCAGTACTTC. This codes for CASSSGPNAGTQYF. The full variable domain, in which reference TRBV7-2 and TRBJ2-5 provide the parts outside the CDR3, is GAGVSQSPSNKVTEKGKDVELRCDPISGHTALYWYRQSLGQGLEFLIYFQGNSAPDKSGLPSDRFSAERTGGSVSTLTIQRTQQEDSAVYLCASSSGPNAGTQYFGPGTRLLVL.